This T cell receptor (beta chain) originates from a study of chronic HIV infection and antiretroviral therapy. V was clipped by 8 bases and J by 0 bases, with 14 bases between them. Germline V lookup: CDR1 MDHEN, CDR2 SYDVKM. This CDR3 is 15 amino acids long. TCRdb processed the 5' RACE reads anew with MiXCR; each CDR3 protein has one entry. The sample contains some 37,000 distinct CDR3 sequences, 8.2% of which appear only once. This chain uses TRBV28 with TRBJ1-5; no clear D. Sequences were obtained from peripheral blood. The clonotype was recovered from an adult who had HIV and had not received antiretroviral therapy, or was an uninfected healthy control (not recorded which). The CDR3 bases are TGTGCCAGCGGAGGATTCCAGTCTAGCAATCAGCCCCAGCATTTT. Protein product: CASGGFQSSNQPQHF.